This TCR beta chain was identified during a study of T cells in localized non-small cell lung cancer. Only in-frame clones appear in the TCRdb table, and some are missing; sequencing was by immunoSEQ multiplex PCR. Altogether around 20,000 clones are present, about nine tenths being singletons, with the ten largest covering 2.5% to 3%. As regards this clone: Its antigen is as yet unknown.

Broader study findings: T cell clonality was highest in uninvolved adjacent lung, above tumor. Higher blood T cell density went with longer overall survival. Within adjacent lung there appeared a median approximately 60 of the top 100 tumor clones.

The receptor was isolated from a woman aged 35-75 years with stage I lung adenocarcinoma. Sample: peripheral blood, taken before any cancer treatment.

CDR3 sequence: CASSQLQTLHEQYF. The DNA of the CDR3 is TGTGCCAGCTCACAACTACAAACCCTCCACGAGCAGTACTTC. This sequence joins TRBV18 and TRBJ2-7; D unclear. Germline V CDR1 and CDR2: KGHSH, LQKENI. The CDR3 length is 14 residues. Trimming stripped 4 bases from V and 5 bases from J, with 15 bases between.